This T cell receptor (beta chain) was retrieved from a study of blood T cell repertoires in COVID-19. On the study more broadly: The study drew acute and convalescent COVID-19 samples from the United States, Italy and Spain.

V lost 3 bases and J 1 base, leaving 4 bases between the germline ends. CDR1 is LGHDT, CDR2 YNNKEL, per germline (reference sequence). The CDR3 has 13 amino acids. Original analysis: How many nucleated cells were present was estimated from reference gene primer amplification. TCRdb's table, derived via immunoSEQ multiplex PCR, lists solely in-frame clones and lacks some. The V and J calls and clone size were taken over from that table, and D and trimming were inferred from the DNA. The data contain about 140,000 clones, 70% to 90% of them singletons. This clone was seen once. This chain links TRBV3-1 (or the pseudogene TRBV3-2) with TRBJ2-4; D not resolved. The sample taken for sequencing was peripheral blood. The source of this sequence is a human donor in a cohort sampled during active COVID-19. CDR3 loop: CASSHGAKNIQYF. The CDR3 DNA reads TGTGCCAGCAGCCACGGGGCCAAAAACATTCAGTACTTC.